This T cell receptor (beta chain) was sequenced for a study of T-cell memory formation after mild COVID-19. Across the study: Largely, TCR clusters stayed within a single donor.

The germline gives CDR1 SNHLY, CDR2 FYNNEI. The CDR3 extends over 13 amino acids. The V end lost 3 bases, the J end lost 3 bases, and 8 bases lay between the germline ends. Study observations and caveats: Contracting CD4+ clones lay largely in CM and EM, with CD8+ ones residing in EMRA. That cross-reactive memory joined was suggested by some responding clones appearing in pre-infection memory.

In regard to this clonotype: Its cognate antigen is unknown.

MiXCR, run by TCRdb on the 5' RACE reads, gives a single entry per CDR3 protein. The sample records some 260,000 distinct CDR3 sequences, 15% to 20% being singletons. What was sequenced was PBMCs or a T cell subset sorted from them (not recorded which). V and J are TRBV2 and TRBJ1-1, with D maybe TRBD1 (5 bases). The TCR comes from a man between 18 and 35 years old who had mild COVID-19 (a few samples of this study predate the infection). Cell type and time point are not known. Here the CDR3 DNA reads TGTGCCAGCAGTGACGACAGAGACACTGAAGCTTTCTTT. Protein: CASSDDRDTEAFF.